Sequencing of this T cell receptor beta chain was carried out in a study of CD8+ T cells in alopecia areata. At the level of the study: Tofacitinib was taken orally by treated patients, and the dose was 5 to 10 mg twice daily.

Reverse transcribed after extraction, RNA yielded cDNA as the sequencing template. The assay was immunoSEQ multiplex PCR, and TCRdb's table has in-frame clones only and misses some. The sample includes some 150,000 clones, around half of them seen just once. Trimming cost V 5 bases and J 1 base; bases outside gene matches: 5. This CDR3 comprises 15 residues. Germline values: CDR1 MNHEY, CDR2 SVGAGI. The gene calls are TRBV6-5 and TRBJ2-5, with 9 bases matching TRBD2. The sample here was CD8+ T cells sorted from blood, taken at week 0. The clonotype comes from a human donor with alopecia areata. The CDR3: CASSHSGGLQETQYF. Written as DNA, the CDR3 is TGTGCCAGCAGTCATAGCGGGGGCCTCCAAGAGACCCAGTACTTC.